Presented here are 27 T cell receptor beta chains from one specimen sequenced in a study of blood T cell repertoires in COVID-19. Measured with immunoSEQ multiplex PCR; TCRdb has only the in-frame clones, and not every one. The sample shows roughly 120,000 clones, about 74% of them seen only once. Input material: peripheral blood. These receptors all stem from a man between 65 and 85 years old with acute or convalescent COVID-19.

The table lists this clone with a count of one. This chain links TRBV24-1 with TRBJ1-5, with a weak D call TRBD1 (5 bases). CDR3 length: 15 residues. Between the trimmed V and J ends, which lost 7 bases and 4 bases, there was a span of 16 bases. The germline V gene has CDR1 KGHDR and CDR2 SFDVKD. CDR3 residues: CATRETQGPNQPQHF. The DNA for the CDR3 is TGTGCCACCAGAGAGACTCAGGGTCCTAATCAGCCCCAGCATTTT.

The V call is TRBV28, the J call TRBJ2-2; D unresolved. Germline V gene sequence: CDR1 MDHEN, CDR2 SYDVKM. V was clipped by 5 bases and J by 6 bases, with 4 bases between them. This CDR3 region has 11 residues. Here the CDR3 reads CASSLSGELFF. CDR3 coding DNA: TGTGCCAGCAGTCTTTCCGGGGAGCTGTTTTTT.

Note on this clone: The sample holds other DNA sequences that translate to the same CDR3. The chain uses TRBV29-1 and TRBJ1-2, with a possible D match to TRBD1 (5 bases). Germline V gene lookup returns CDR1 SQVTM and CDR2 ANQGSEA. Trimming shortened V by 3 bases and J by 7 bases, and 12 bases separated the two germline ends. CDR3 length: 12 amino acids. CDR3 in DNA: TGCAGCGTTGAGGGGGGAGGGCCTGGCTACACCTTC. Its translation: CSVEGGGPGYTF.

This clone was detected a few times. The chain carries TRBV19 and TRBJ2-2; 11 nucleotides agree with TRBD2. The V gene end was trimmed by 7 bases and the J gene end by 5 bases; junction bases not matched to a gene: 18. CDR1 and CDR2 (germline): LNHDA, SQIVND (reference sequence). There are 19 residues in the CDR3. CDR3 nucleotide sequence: TGTGCCAGTAAAATTTCGGGACTACTAGCGGGAGTGGGGACCGGGGAGCTGTTTTTT. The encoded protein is CASKISGLLAGVGTGELFF.

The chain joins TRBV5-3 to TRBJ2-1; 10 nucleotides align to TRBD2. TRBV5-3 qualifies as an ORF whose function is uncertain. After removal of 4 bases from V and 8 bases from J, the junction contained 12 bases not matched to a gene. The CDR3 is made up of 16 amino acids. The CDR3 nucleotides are TGTGCCAGAAGCCCCTCCCAGCGGGGGGGTAAGGATGAGCAGTTCTTC. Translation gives CARSPSQRGGKDEQFF.

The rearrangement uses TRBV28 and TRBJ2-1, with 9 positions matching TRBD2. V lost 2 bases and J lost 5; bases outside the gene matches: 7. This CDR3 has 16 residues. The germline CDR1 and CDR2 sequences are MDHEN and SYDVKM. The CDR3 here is CASSLRTSARNNEQFF. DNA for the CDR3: TGTGCCAGCAGTTTACGGACTAGCGCTAGAAACAATGAGCAGTTCTTC.

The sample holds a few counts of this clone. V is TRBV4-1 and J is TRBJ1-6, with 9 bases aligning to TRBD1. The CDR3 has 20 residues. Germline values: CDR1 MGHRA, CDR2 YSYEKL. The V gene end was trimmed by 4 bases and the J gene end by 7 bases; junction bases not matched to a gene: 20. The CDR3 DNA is TGCGCCAGCAGCCTTTCAAACCTTAGGATCGGAGGGACAGGGAATTCACCCCTCCACTTT. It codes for CASSLSNLRIGGTGNSPLHF.

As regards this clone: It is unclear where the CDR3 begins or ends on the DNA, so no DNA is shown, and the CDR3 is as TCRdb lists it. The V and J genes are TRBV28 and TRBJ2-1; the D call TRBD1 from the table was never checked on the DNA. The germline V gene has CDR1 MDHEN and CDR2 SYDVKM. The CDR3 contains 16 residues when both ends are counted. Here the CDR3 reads CASSSSGQGARNEQFF.

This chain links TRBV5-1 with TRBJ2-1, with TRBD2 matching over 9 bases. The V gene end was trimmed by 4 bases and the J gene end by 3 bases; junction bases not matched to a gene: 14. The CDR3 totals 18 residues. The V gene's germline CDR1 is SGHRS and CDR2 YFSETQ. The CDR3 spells CASSPGGSASGIYNEQFF. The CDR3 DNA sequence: TGCGCCAGCAGCCCCGGGGGTTCGGCTAGCGGGATCTACAATGAGCAGTTCTTC.

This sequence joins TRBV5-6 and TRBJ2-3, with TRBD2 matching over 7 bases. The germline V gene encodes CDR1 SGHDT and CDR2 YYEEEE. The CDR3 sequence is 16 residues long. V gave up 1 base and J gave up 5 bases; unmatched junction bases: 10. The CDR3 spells CASSLRVSGAGDTQYF. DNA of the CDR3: TGTGCCAGCAGCTTGAGAGTGAGCGGGGCCGGAGATACGCAGTATTTT. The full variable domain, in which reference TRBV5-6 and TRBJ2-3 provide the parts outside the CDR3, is DAGVTQSPTHLIKTRGQQVTLRCSPKSGHDTVSWYQQALGQGPQFIFQYYEEEERQRGNFPDRFSGHQFPNYSSELNVNALLLGDSALYLCASSLRVSGAGDTQYFGPGTRLTVL.

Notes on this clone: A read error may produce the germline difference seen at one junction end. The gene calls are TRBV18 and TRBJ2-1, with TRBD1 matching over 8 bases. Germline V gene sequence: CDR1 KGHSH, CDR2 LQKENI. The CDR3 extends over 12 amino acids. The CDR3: CASSQDRGRVLF. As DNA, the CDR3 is TGTGCCAGCTCACAAGACAGGGGCCGGGTCCTCTTC.

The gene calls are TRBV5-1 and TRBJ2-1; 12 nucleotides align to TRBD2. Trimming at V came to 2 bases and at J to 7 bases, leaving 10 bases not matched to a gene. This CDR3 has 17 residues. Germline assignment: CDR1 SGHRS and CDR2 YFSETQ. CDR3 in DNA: TGCGCCAGCAGCTTCACACCGACTAGCGGGAGTGGGAATGAGCAGTTCTTC. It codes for CASSFTPTSGSGNEQFF. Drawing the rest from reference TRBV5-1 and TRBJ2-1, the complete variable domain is KAGVTQTPRYLIKTRGQQVTLSCSPISGHRSVSWYQQTPGQGLQFLFEYFSETQRNKGNFPGRFSGRQFSNSRSEMNVSTLELGDSALYLCASSFTPTSGSGNEQFFGPGTRLTVL.

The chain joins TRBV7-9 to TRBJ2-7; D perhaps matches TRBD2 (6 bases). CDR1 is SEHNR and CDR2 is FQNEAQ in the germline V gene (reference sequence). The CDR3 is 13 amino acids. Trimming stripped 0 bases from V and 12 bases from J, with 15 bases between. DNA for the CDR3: TGTGCCAGCAGCTTAGCCGGGACTGGCGGCGGGTACTTC. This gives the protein CASSLAGTGGGYF. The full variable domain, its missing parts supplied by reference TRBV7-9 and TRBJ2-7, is DTGVSQNPRHKITKRGQNVTFRCDPISEHNRLYWYRQTLGQGPEFLTYFQNEAQLEKSRLLSDRFSAERPKGSFSTLEIQRTEQGDSAMYLCASSLAGTGGGYFGPGTRLTVT.

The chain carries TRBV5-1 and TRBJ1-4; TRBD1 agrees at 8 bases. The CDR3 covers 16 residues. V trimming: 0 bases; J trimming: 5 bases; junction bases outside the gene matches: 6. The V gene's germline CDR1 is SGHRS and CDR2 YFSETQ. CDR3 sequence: CASSLGGTGANEKLFF. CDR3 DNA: TGCGCCAGCAGCTTGGGAGGGACAGGAGCCAATGAAAAACTGTTTTTT. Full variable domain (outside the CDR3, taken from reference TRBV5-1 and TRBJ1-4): KAGVTQTPRYLIKTRGQQVTLSCSPISGHRSVSWYQQTPGQGLQFLFEYFSETQRNKGNFPGRFSGRQFSNSRSEMNVSTLELGDSALYLCASSLGGTGANEKLFFGSGTQLSVL.

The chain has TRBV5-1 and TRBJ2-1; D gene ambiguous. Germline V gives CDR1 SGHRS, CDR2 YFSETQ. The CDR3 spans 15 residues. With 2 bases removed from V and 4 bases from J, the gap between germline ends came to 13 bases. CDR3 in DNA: TGCGCCAGCAGCTTAGCGTTACCCAGTTACAATGAGCAGTTCTTC. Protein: CASSLALPSYNEQFF.

CDR3 protein: CASSLGTGRNEKLFF. The DNA for the CDR3 is TGTGCCAGCAGCTTAGGAACAGGGAGAAATGAAAAACTGTTTTTT. The J gene is TRBJ1-4, the V gene TRBV11-2, with D possibly matching TRBD1 (6 bases). Germline assignment: CDR1 SGHAT and CDR2 FQNNGV. The CDR3 loop spans 15 amino acids. Trimming cost V 1 base and J 5 bases, with 11 bases left between them.

The CDR3 bases are TGTGCCAGCAGGGCGTTGGGGAGCACTGAAGCTTTCTTT. It yields the protein CASRALGSTEAFF. J is TRBJ1-1 and V is TRBV9; D uncertain. This CDR3 has 13 residues. In germline, CDR1 is SGDLS, CDR2 YYNGEE. The V gene lost 5 bases and the J gene lost 4 bases, with 12 bases spanning the gap.

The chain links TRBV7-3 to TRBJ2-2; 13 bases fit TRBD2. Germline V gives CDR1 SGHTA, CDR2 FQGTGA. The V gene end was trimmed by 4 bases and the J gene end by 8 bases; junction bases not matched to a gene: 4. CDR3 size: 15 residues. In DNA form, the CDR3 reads TGTGCCAGCAGCTCCTGGACTAGCGGGGGTGGGGAGCTGTTTTTT. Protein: CASSSWTSGGGELFF.

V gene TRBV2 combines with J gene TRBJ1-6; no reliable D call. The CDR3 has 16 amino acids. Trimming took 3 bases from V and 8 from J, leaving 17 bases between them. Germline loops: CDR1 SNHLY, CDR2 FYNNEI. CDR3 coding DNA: TGTGCCAGCAGTGAGGGAGGGAGGGTTCTTTATTCACCCCTCCACTTT. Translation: CASSEGGRVLYSPLHF.

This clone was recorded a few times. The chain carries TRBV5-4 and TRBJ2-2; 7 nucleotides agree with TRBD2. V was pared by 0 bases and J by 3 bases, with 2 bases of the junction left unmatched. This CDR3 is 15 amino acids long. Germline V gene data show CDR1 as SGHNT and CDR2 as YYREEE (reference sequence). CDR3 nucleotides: TGTGCCAGCAGCTTGGTAGGGAGGGACACCGGGGAGCTGTTTTTT. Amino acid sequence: CASSLVGRDTGELFF.

The CDR3 DNA follows: TGTGCCAGCAGTGGGCAGGGTAGCACTGAAGCTTTCTTT. This sequence encodes CASSGQGSTEAFF. The chain employs TRBV5-4 and TRBJ1-1; weak D call: TRBD1 (5 bases). The V and J ends lost 5 bases and 4 bases respectively, with 12 bases between them. This CDR3 spans 13 amino acids. CDR1 and CDR2 (germline): SGHNT, YYREEE (reference sequence).

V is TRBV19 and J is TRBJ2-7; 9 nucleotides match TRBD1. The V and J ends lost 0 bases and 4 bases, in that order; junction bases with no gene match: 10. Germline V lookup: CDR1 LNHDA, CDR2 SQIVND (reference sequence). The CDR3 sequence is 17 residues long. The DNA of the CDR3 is TGTGCCAGTAGTATAGACTTTCTCGGGACAGGGCATTACGAGCAGTACTTC. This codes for CASSIDFLGTGHYEQYF.

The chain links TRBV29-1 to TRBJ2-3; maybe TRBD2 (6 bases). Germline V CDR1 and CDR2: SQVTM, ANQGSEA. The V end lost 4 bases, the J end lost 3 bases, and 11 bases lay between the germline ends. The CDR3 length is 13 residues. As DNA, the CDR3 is TGCAGCGTTGCCGGGAGAGGTACAGATACGCAGTATTTT. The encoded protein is CSVAGRGTDTQYF.

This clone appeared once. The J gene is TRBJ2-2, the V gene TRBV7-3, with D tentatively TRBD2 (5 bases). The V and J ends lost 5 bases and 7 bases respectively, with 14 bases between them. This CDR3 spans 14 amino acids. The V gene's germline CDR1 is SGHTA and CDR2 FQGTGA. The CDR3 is CASSQGIRGGELFF. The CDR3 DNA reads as TGTGCCAGCAGCCAAGGGATCCGGGGCGGGGAGCTGTTTTTT.

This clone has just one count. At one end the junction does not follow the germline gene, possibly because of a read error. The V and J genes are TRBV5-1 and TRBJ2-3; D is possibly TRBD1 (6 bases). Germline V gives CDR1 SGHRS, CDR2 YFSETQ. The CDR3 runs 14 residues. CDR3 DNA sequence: TGCGCCAGCAGCTACAGGGCCAGCACAGGTACGCAGTATTTT. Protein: CASSYRASTGTQYF.

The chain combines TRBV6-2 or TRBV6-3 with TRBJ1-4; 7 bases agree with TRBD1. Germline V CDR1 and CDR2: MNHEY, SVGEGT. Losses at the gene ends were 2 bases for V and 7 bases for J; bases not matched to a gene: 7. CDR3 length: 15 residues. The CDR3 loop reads CASSYDHRQGEKLFF. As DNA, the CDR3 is TGTGCCAGCAGTTACGACCATCGACAGGGTGAAAAACTGTTTTTT.

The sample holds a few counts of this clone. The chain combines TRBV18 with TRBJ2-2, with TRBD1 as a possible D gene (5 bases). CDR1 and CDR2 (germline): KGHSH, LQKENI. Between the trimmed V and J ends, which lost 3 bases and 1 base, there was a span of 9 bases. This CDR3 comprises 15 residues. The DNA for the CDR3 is TGTGCCAGCTCACCGCTACAGGAGAACACCGGGGAGCTGTTTTTT. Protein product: CASSPLQENTGELFF. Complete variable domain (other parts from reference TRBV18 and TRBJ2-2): NAGVMQNPRHLVRRRGQEARLRCSPMKGHSHVYWYRQLPEEGLKFMVYLQKENIIDESGMPKERFSAEFPKEGPSILRIQQVVRGDSAAYFCASSPLQENTGELFFGEGSRLTVL.